These 8 T cell receptor beta chains came from one sample sequenced in a study of shared clonotypes between healthy human individuals. Sequencing was performed with immunoSEQ multiplex PCR; in TCRdb, only in-frame clones are kept and a portion is missing. The sample holds about 2.3 million clones; less than 95% are singletons and the top ten take around 0.4%. Sequencing used naive CD4+ T cells from PBMCs. Subset specified: CD45RA+ positively selected. Every receptor here comes from a man aged 18 to 30 in good health. Some clones in this sample may be carry-over from other donors' samples.

The gene calls are TRBV16 and TRBJ1-1; possible D gene TRBD1, 5 bases. V shed 1 base and J shed 3 bases, with 15 bases lying between them. The germline V gene encodes CDR1 KGHSY and CDR2 FQNENV. The CDR3 is made up of 16 amino acids. The DNA for the CDR3 is TGTGCCAGCAGCCAATTCTTGCAACAGGCCGACACTGAAGCTTTCTTT. It translates to CASSQFLQQADTEAFF. The variable domain in full, with the rest retrieved from reference TRBV16 and TRBJ1-1, is GEEVAQTPKHLVRGEGQKAKLYCAPIKGHSYVFWYQQVLKNEFKFLISFQNENVFDETGMPKERFSAKCLPNSPCSLEIQATKLEDSAVYFCASSQFLQQADTEAFFGQGTRLTVV.

This chain links TRBV7-9 with TRBJ2-7; a possible D gene is TRBD1 (5 bases). The V and J ends lost 3 bases and 4 bases respectively, with 13 bases between them. Germline values: CDR1 SEHNR, CDR2 FQNEAQ (reference sequence). The CDR3 covers 14 residues. The CDR3 DNA follows: TGTGCCAGCAGCTTGATGGGGCAGATTTACGAGCAGTACTTC. Its translation is CASSLMGQIYEQYF.

The chain combines TRBV6-5 with TRBJ2-7; tentatively, D is TRBD2 (6 bases). The germline CDR1 and CDR2 sequences are MNHEY and SVGAGI. Deletions cut 6 bases from V and 2 bases from J, with 14 bases between. CDR3 length equals 14 residues. CDR3 in amino acids: CASRPRDSPYEQYF. The CDR3 DNA sequence: TGTGCCAGCAGGCCCCGGGACTCTCCCTACGAGCAGTACTTC.

The chain is built from TRBV10-3 and TRBJ2-1; D is undetermined. Germline lookup yields CDR1 ENHRY and CDR2 SYGVKD. V lost 8 bases and J lost 8, with 19 bases in between. CDR3 length: 14 residues. The CDR3 is CAIGRQLSEDEQFF. The CDR3 DNA is TGTGCCATCGGCAGACAACTCAGCGAGGATGAGCAGTTCTTC.

This sequence joins TRBV2 and TRBJ1-1; a possible D gene is TRBD1 (5 bases). This CDR3 is 14 amino acids long. Germline V gene data show CDR1 as SNHLY and CDR2 as FYNNEI. Trimming cost V 7 bases and J 1 base, with 13 bases left between them. CDR3 coding DNA: TGTGCCAGCATTTCCGGGACGGAGAACACTGAAGCTTTCTTT. Amino acid sequence: CASISGTENTEAFF.

The gene calls are TRBV28 and TRBJ1-3; no definite D call. The V gene lost 8 bases and the J gene lost 4 bases, with 24 bases spanning the gap. The CDR3 covers 17 residues. In germline, CDR1 is MDHEN, CDR2 SYDVKM. The CDR3 region is CASLSRPPEVGGNTIYF. CDR3 nucleotides: TGTGCCAGCTTGAGCAGACCCCCGGAAGTAGGAGGAAACACCATATATTTT.

The V gene is TRBV19, the J gene TRBJ1-2; 7 bases match TRBD1. J gave up 8 bases and V 3 bases, and 12 bases lay outside the gene matches. The germline V gene encodes CDR1 LNHDA and CDR2 SQIVND (reference sequence). The CDR3 contains 15 residues. The chain's CDR3 is CASSMTGRQARGYTF. The CDR3 region has the DNA TGTGCCAGTAGTATGACAGGGAGACAGGCCCGCGGCTACACCTTC.

The chain recombines TRBV5-1 with TRBJ1-1; D unresolved. Per germline, CDR1 SGHRS and CDR2 YFSETQ. The length of the CDR3 is 14 residues. V was pared by 3 bases and J by 3 bases, with 12 bases between. CDR3 loop: CASSSRATDTEAFF. Here the CDR3 DNA reads TGCGCCAGCAGCTCCCGGGCGACGGACACTGAAGCTTTCTTT.